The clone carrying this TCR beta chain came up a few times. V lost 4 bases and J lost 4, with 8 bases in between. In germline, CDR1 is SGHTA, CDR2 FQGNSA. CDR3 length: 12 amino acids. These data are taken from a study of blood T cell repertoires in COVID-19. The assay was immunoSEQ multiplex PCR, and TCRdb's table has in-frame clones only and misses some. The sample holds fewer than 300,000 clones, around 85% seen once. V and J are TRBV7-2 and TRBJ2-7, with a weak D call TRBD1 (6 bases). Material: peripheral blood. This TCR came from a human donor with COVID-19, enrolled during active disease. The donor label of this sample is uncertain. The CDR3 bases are TGTGCCAGCAGCTCCAGGGGTTACGAGCAGTACTTC. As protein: CASSSRGYEQYF.